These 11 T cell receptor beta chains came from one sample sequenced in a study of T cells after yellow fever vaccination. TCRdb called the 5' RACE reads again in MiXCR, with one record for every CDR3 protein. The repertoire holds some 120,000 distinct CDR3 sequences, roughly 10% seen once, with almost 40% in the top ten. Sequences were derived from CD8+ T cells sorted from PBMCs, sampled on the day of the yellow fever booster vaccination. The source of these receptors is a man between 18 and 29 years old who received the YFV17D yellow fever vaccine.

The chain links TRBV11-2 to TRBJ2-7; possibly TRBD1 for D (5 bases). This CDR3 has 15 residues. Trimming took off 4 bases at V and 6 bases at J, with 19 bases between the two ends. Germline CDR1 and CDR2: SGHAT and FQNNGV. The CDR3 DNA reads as TGTGCCAGCAGCTACACCTTACCAGGCAGGGCCGAGCAGTACGTC. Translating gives CASSYTLPGRAEQYV.

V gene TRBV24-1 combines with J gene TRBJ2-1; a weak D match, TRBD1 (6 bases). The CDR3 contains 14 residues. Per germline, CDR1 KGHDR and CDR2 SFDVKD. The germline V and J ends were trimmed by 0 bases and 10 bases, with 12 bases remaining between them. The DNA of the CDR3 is TGTGCCACCAGTGATTTGGGGGACAAGGAGGAGCAGTTCTTC. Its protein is CATSDLGDKEEQFF.

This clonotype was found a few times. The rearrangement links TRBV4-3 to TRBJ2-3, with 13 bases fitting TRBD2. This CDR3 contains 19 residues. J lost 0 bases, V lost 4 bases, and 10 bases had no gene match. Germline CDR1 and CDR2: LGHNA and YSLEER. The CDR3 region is CASSLSGTSGVPSTDTQYF. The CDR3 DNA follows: TGCGCCAGCAGCCTTTCCGGGACTAGCGGGGTTCCTAGCACAGATACGCAGTATTTT.

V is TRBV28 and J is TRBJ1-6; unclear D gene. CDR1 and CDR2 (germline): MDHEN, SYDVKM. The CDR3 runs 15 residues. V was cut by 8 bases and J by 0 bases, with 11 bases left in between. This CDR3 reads CASLRSSSYNSPLHF. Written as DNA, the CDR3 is TGTGCCAGCTTGAGGTCCAGCTCCTATAATTCACCCCTCCACTTT. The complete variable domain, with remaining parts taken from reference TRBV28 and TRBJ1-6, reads DVKVTQSSRYLVKRTGEKVFLECVQDMDHENMFWYRQDPGLGLRLIYFSYDVKMKEKGDIPEGYSVSREKKERFSLILESASTNQTSMYLCASLRSSSYNSPLHFGNGTRLTVT.

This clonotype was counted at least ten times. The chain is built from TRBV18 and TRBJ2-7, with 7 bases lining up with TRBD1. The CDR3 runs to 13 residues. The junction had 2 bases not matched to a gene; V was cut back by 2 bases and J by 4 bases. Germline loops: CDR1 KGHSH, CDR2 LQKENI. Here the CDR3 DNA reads TGTGCCAGCTCACCAAGGACAGGTTACGAGCAGTACGTC. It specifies CASSPRTGYEQYV.

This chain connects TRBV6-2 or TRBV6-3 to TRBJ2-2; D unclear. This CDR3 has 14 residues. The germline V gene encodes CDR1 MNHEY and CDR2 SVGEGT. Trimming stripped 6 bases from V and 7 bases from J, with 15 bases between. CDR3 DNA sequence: TGTGCCAGCAGCCCGGCTCGGGTAATCGGGGAGCTGTTTTTT. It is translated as CASSPARVIGELFF.

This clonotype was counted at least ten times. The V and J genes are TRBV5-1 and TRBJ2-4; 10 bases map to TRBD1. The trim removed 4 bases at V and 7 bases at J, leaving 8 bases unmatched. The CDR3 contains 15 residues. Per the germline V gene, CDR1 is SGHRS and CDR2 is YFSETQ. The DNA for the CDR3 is TGCGCCAGCAGCCCCGGGACAGGGGTTGTGAACATTCAGTACTTC. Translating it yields CASSPGTGVVNIQYF. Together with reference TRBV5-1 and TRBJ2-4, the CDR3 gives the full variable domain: KAGVTQTPRYLIKTRGQQVTLSCSPISGHRSVSWYQQTPGQGLQFLFEYFSETQRNKGNFPGRFSGRQFSNSRSEMNVSTLELGDSALYLCASSPGTGVVNIQYFGAGTRLSVL.

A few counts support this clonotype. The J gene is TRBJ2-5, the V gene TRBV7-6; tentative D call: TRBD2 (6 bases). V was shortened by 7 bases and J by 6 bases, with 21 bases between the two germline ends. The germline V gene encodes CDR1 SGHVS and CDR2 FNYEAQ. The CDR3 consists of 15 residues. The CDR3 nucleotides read TGTGCCAGCATCCGAACTTTTTCGGGGGAACAGACCCAGTACTTC. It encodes CASIRTFSGEQTQYF.

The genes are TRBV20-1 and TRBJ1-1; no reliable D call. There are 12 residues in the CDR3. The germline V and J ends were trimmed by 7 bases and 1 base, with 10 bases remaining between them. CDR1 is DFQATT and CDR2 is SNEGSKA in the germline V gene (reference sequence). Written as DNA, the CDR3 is TGCAGTGGTAAAGAGGGGAACACTGAAGCTTTCTTT. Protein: CSGKEGNTEAFF.

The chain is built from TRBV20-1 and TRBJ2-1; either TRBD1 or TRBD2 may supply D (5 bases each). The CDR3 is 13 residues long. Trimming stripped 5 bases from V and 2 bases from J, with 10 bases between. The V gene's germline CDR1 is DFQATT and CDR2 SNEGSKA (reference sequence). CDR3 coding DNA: TGCAGTGCTCGGGACCGGACCTACAATGAGCAGTTCTTC. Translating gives CSARDRTYNEQFF.

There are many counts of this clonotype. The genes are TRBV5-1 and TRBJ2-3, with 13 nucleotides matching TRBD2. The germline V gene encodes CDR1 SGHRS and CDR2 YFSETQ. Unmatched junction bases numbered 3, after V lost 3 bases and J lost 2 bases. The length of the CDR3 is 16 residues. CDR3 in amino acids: CASSSTSGGYTDTQYF. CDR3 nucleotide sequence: TGCGCCAGCAGCTCGACTAGCGGGGGGTACACAGATACGCAGTATTTT.